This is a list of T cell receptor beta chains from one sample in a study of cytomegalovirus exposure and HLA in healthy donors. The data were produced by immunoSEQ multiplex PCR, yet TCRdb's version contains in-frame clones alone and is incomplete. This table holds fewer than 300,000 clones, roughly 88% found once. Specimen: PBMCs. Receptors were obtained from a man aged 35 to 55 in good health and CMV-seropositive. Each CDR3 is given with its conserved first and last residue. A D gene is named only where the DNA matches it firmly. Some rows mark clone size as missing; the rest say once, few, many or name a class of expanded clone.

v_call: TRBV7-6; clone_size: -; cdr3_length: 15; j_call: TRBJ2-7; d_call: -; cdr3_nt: TGTGCCAGCAGCTTACTGGCAGGGACTTCTCACGAGCAGTACTTC; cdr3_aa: CASSLLAGTSHEQYF
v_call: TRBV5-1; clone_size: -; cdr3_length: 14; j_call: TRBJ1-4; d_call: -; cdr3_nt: TGCGCCAGCAGACTGACAGGTTATAATGAAAAACTGTTTTTT; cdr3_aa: CASRLTGYNEKLFF
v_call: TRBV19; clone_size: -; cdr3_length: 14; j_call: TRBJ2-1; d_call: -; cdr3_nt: TGTGCCAGTAGTGATAGCTTTCCCTACAATGAGCAGTTCTTC; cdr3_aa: CASSDSFPYNEQFF
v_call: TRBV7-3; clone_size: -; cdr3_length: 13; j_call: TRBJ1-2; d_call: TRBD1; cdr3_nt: TGTGCCAGCAGCTTGACAGGGTCGGATGGCTACACCTTC; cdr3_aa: CASSLTGSDGYTF
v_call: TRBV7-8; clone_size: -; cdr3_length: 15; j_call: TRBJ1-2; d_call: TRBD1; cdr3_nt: TGTGCCAGCAGCCCCGCTAGGGACAGGACGGGTGGCTACACCTTC; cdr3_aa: CASSPARDRTGGYTF
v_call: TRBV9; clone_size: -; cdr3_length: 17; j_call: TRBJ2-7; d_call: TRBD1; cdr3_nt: TGTGCCAGCAGCCCTAGACAGGGGGTGCAACCCTCCTACGAGCAGTACTTC; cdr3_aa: CASSPRQGVQPSYEQYF
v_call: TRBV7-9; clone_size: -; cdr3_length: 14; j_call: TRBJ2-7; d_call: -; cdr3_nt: TGTGCCAGCAGCTTAACGGGGAATCCCTACGAGCAGTACTTC; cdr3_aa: CASSLTGNPYEQYF
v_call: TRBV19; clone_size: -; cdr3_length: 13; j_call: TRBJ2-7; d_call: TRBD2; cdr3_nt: TGTGCCAGTAGTGGTTGGGGGGGCTACGAGCAGTACTTC; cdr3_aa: CASSGWGGYEQYF
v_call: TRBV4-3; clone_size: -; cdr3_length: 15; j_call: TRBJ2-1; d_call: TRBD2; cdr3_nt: TGCGCCAGCAGCCAAAGCGGGGGCTCCTACAATGAGCAGTTCTTC; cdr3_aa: CASSQSGGSYNEQFF
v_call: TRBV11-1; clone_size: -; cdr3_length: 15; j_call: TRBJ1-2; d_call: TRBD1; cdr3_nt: TGTGCCAGCAGCCACCCGGGACAGGCACACTATGGCTACACCTTC; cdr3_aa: CASSHPGQAHYGYTF
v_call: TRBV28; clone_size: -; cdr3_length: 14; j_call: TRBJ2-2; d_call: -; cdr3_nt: TGTGCCAGCAGCTTTCTAGCGAACACCGGGGAGCTGTTTTTT; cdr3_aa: CASSFLANTGELFF
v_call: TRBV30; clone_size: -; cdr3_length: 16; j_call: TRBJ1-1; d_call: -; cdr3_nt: TGTGCCTGGAGTGGTCCTTCGAACTCCGGGGGGACTGAAGCTTTCTTT; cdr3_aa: CAWSGPSNSGGTEAFF
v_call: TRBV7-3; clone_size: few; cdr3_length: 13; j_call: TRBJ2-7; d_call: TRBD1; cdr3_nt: TGTGCCAGCAGCTCGACAGGGCGCCACGAGCAGTACTTC; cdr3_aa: CASSSTGRHEQYF
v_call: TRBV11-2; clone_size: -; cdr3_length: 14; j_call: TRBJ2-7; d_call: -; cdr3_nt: TGTGCCAGCAGCTTAGACATAGCCTCCTACGAGCAGTACTTC; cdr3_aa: CASSLDIASYEQYF
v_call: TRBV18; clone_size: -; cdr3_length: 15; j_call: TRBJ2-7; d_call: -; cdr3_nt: TGTGCCAGCTCACCACTAGAGGGATTGGGCAACGAGCAGTACTTC; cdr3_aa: CASSPLEGLGNEQYF
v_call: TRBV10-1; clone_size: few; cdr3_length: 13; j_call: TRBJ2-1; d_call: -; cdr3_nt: TGCGCCAGCAGTGAGTCGAAAGGGGGTGAGCAGTTCTTC; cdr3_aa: CASSESKGGEQFF
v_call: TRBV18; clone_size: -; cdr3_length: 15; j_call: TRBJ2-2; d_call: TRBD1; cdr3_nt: TGTGCCAGCTCACAGGGGGCCTATTACACCGGGGAGCTGTTTTTT; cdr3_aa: CASSQGAYYTGELFF
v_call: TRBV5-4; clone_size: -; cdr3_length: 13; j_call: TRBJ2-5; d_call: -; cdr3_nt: TGTGCCAGCACCTCTGGGCACGAGGAGACCCAGTACTTC; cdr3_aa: CASTSGHEETQYF
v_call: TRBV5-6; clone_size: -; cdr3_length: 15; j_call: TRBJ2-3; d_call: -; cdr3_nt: TGTGCCAGCAGCTTGTGGTGGCAGGGAACAGATACGCAGTATTTT; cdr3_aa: CASSLWWQGTDTQYF
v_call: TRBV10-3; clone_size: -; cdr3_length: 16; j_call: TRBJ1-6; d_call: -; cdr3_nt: TGTGCCATCAGTGAGTTTATCGGAGCTTCGGATTCACCCCTCCACTTT; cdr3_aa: CAISEFIGASDSPLHF
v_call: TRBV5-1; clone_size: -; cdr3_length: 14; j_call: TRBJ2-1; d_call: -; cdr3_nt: TGCGCCAGCAGCTTCCCGGGAGTGGAGCATGAGCAGTTCTTC; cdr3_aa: CASSFPGVEHEQFF
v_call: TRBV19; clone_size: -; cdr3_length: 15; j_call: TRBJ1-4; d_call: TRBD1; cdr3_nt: TGTGCCAGTAGTGTTGGGACAGGGGCTAATGAAAAACTGTTTTTT; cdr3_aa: CASSVGTGANEKLFF
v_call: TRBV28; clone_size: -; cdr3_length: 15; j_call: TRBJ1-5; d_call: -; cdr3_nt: TGTGCCAGCAGCTTACAGGGTCTCGGCAATCAGCCCCAGCATTTT; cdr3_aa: CASSLQGLGNQPQHF
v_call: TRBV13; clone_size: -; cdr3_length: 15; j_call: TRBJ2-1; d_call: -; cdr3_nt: TGTGCCAGCAGCGAGCCGGGATTAACGAGGAATGAGCAGTTCTTC; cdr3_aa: CASSEPGLTRNEQFF
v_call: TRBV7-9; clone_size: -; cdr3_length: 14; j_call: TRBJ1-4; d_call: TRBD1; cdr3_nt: TGTGCCAGCAACAGACAGGGGAAGGATGAAAAACTGTTTTTT; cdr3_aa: CASNRQGKDEKLFF
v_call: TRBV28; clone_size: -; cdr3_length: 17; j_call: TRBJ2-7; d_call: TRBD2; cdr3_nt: TGTGCCAGCAGTTTGCTTCCGGGACTACCCCTCTCCTACGAGCAGTACTTC; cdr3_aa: CASSLLPGLPLSYEQYF
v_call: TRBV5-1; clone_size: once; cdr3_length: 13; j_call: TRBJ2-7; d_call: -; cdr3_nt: TGCGCCAGCGCACAGGGGAGGACCTACGAGCAGTACTTC; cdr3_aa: CASAQGRTYEQYF
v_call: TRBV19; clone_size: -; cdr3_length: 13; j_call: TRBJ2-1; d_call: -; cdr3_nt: TGTGCCAGTAGCCTGGGGGGTAACGATGAGCAGTTCTTC; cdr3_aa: CASSLGGNDEQFF
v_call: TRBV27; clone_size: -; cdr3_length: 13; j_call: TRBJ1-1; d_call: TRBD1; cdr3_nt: TGTGCCAGCAGTAGGACAGGGAGGGATGAAGCTTTCTTT; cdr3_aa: CASSRTGRDEAFF
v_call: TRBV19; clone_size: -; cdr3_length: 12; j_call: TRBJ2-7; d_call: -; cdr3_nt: TGTGCCAGTAGTATAGCCGGCTACGAGCAGTACTTC; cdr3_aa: CASSIAGYEQYF
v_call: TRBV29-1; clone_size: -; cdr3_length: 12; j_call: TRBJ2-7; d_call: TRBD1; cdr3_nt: TGCAGCGTAGACCACGAACAGGGGATTACGTACTTC; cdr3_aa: CSVDHEQGITYF
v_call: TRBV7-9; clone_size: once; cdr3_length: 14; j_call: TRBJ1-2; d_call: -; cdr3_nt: TGTGCCAGCAGCTGGAGTGGAGCCCCCTATGGCTACACCTTC; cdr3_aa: CASSWSGAPYGYTF
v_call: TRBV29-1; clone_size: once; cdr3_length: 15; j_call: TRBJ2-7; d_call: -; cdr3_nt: TGCAGCGTTGAAGGGGGTCCCTTAGGAGACTACGAGCAGTACTTC; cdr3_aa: CSVEGGPLGDYEQYF
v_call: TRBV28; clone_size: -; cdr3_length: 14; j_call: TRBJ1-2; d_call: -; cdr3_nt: TGTGCCAGCAGTTCCCAACAGGGTACCTATGGCTACACCTTC; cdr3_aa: CASSSQQGTYGYTF
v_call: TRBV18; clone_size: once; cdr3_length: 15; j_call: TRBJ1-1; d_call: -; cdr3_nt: TGTGCCAGCTCACCAAGACAGGAGTTGAACACTGAAGCTTTCTTT; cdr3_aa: CASSPRQELNTEAFF
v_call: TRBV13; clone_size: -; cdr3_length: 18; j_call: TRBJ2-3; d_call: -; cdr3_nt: TGTGCCAGCAGCGAACCTCGTGTTAGCCGAACCAGCACAGATACGCAGTATTTT; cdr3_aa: CASSEPRVSRTSTDTQYF
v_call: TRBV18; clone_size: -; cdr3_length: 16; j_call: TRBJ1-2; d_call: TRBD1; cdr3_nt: TGTGCCAGCTCACCACTTGGGACAGGGAAGACGAATGGCTACACCTTC; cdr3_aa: CASSPLGTGKTNGYTF
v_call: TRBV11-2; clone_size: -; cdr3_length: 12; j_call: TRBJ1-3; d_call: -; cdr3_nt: TGTGCCAGCAGCTTTCATCGAAACACCATATATTTT; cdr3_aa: CASSFHRNTIYF
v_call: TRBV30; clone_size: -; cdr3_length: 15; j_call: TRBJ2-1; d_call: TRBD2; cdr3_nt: TGTGCCTGGAGTCCACTAGCGGCCTCCTACAATGAGCAGTTCTTC; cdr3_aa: CAWSPLAASYNEQFF
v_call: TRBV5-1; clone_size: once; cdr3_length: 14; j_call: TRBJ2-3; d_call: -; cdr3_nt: TGCGCCAGCAGCGGGGTAGGGGTTGCAGATACGCAGTATTTT; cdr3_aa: CASSGVGVADTQYF
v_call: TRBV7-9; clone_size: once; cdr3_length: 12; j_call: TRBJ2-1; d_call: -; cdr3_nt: TGTTCCAGCAGCTTCCGGACTGATGAGCAGTTCTTC; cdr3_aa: CSSSFRTDEQFF
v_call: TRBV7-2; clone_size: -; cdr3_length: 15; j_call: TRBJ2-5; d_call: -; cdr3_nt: TGTGCCAGCAGCTTCTCAGGACAGTCGGCAGAGACCCAGTACTTC; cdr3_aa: CASSFSGQSAETQYF
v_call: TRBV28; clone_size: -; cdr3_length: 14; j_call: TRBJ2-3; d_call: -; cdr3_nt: TGTGCCAGCAGTTCCGGACTGGAAGAAGATACGCAGTATTTT; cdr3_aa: CASSSGLEEDTQYF
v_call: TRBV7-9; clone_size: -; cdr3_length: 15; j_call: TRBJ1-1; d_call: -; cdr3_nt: TGTGCCAGCACAATCTCCGGACACCTGAACACTGAAGCTTTCTTT; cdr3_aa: CASTISGHLNTEAFF
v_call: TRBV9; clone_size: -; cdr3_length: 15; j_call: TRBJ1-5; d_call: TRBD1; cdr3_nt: TGTGCCAGCAGCGTATCGGGGACAGGGGATCAGCCCCAGCATTTT; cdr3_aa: CASSVSGTGDQPQHF